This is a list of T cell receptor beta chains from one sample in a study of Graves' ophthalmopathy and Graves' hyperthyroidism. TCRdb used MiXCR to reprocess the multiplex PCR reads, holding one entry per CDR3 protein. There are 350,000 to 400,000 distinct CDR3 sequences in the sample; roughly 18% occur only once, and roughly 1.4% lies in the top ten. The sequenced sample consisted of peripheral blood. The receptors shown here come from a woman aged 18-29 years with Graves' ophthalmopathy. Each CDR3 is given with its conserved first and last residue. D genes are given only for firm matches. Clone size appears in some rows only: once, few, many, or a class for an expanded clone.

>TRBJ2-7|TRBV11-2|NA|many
TGTGCCAGCAGCTTAATCGGGCTCGGCGGGGCCTCCTACGAGCAGTACTTC
CASSLIGLGGASYEQYF
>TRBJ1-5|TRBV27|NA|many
TGTGCCAGCAGTTTTGGGCCGTATAGCAATCAGCCCCAGCATTTT
CASSFGPYSNQPQHF
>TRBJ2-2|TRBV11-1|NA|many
TGTGCCAGCAGCTGGCAGACCGGGGAGCTGTTTTTT
CASSWQTGELFF
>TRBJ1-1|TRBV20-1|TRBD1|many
TGCAGTGCCCTTCAGGGGGTGAACACTGAAGCTTTCTTT
CSALQGVNTEAFF
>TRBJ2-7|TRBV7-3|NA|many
TGTGCCAGCAGCGCTTCGGGCGGCTACGAGCAGTACTTC
CASSASGGYEQYF
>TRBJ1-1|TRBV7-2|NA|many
TGTGCCAGCGAAGGTAATGAAGCTTTCTTT
CASEGNEAFF
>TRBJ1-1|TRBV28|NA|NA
TGTGCCAGCAGTTCCCAGGGTTCGTGGACTGAAGCTTTCTTT
CASSSQGSWTEAFF
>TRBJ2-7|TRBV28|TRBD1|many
TGTGCCACCTCCCGGGACAGGGTATACGAGCAGTACTTC
CATSRDRVYEQYF
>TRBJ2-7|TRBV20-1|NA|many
NA
CSARVRDFGSGEQYF
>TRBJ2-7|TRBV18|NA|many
TGTGCCAGCTCACCACGGGGGGACTTCTACGAGCAGTACTTC
CASSPRGDFYEQYF
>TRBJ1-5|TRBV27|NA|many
TGTGCCAGCAGTTTATCAGCAGGGTGGTTTCAGCCCCAGCATTTT
CASSLSAGWFQPQHF
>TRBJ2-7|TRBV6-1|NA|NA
TGTGCCAGCAGGCTACTACAGGGTGGGGGCTACGAGCAGTACTTC
CASRLLQGGGYEQYF
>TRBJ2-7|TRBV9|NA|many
TGTGCCAGCAGCGTTACGGCTGCGGACAGCGAGCAGTACTTC
CASSVTAADSEQYF
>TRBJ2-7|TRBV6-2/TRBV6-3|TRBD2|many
TGTGCCAGCAGTTACGAGCGGGGGGGCCGGCGGGAGCAGTACTTC
CASSYERGGRREQYF
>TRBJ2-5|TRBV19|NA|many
TGTGCCAGTAGTATAGACGGAAAAGAGACCCAGTACTTC
CASSIDGKETQYF
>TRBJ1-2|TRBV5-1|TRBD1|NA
TGCGCCAGCAGCTTGGGGCAGGGGGATAGAAATGGCTACACCTTC
CASSLGQGDRNGYTF
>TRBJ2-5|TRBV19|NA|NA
TGTGCCAGTAGTATACAGGGACTTCAAGAGACCCAGTACTTC
CASSIQGLQETQYF
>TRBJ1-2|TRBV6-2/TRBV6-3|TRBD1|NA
TGTGCCAGCAGCCCTCAAACAGGGGTTGGCTACACCTTC
CASSPQTGVGYTF
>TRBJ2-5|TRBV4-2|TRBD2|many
TGTGCCAGCAGCCAAGGTGGGACTAGCGGGTTCCAAGAGACCCAGTACTTC
CASSQGGTSGFQETQYF
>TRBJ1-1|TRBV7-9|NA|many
TGTGCCAGCAGCCGGACACCCATGAACACTGAAGCTTTCTTT
CASSRTPMNTEAFF
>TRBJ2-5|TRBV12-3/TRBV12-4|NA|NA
TGTGCCAGCAGTACCCGCCAAGAGACCCAGTACTTC
CASSTRQETQYF
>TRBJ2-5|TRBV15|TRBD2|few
TGTGCCACCAGCAGAGCGACTAGCGGGGAGACCCAGTACTTC
CATSRATSGETQYF
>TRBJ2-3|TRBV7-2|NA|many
TGTGCCAGCAGCTTAGGAACAGGTGCAGATACGCAGTATTTT
CASSLGTGADTQYF
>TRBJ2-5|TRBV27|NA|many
TGTGCCAGCAGTTTATCGGGGTTAGGAAAAGAGACCCAGTACTTC
CASSLSGLGKETQYF
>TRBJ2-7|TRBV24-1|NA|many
TGTGCCACCCTACAGGGTGGCGAGCAGTACTTC
CATLQGGEQYF
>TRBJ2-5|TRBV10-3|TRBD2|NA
TGTGCCATCAGTGAGTCGACCGTCGCCCTAGCGGGAGGGGAGACCCAGTACTTC
CAISESTVALAGGETQYF
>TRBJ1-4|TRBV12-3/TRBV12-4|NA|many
TGTGCCAGCAGAAAGCAAGCTAATGAAAAACTGTTTTTT
CASRKQANEKLFF
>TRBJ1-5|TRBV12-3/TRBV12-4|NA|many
TGTGCCAGCAGTCCCGGGATCGGGGCCAATCGGCCCCAGCATTTT
CASSPGIGANRPQHF
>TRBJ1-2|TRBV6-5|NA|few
TGTGCCAGCAGTTTCAGGTCCGCTTCGACCTATGGCTACACCTTC
CASSFRSASTYGYTF
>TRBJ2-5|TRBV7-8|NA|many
TGTGCCAGCAGCTTAAGAACACAGGGTCGGGAGACCCAGTACTTC
CASSLRTQGRETQYF
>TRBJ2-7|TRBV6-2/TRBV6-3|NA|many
TGTGCCAGCAGTTACTCGATCCACGAGCAGTACTTC
CASSYSIHEQYF
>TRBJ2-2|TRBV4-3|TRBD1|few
TGCGCCAGCAGCCAACTAGGACAGGGCGGCGGGGAGCTGTTTTTT
CASSQLGQGGGELFF
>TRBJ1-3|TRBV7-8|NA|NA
TGTGCCAGCAGCCCAACTAGCTCTGGAAACACCATATATTTT
CASSPTSSGNTIYF
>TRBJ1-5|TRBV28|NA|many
TGTGCCAGCAGTCCGCCGGACGGATATAGCAATCAGCCCCAGCATTTT
CASSPPDGYSNQPQHF
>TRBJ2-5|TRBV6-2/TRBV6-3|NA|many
TGTGCCAGCAGCCGGACCGACAGATTCCAAGAGACCCAGTACTTC
CASSRTDRFQETQYF
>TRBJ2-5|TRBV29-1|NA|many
TGCAGCGCTCAGGGAAGAGCAGAGACCCAGTACTTC
CSAQGRAETQYF
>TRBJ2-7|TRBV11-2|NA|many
TGTGCCAGCAGCTTATCAGCGAATCCGTACGAGCAGTACTTC
CASSLSANPYEQYF
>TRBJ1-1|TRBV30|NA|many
TGTGCCTGGAGTGTACAAAGGCACTCCTTGAACACTGAAGCTTTCTTT
CAWSVQRHSLNTEAFF
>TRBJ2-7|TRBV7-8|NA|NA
TGTGCCAGCAGCTTAGAAGGACACCTCTACGAGCAGTACTTC
CASSLEGHLYEQYF
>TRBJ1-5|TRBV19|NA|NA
TGTGCCAGTAGTATCGAGGGTCTGAGCAATCAGCCCCAGCATTTT
CASSIEGLSNQPQHF